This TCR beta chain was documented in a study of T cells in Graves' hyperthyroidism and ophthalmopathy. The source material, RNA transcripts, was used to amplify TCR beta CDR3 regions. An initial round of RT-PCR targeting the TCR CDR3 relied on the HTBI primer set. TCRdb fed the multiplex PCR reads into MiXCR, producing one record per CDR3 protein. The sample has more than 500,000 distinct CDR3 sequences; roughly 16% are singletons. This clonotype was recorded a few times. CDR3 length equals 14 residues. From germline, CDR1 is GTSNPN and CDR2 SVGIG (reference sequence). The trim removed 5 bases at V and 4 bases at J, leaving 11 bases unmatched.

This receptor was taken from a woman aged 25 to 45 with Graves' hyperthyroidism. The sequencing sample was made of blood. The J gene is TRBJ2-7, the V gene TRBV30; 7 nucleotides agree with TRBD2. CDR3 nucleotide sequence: TGTGCCTGGTCTTGGGGGGGGAGTAAGTACGAGCAGTACTTC. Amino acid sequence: CAWSWGGSKYEQYF.